These 21 T cell receptor beta chains were all obtained from the same sample, sequenced in a study of early T cells in non-severe SARS-CoV-2 infection (dated by TCRdb to the early 2020s). The library was produced with 5' RACE. Sequenced on a NextSeq 500. The raw public reads went through TCRdb reprocessing: fastp at Q25, MiXCR clone calling, in-frame beta chains kept. Here each entry gathers all rows of one CDR3 protein and keeps the most common genes and DNA. The sample records fewer than 120,000 distinct CDR3 sequences, over 10% of which are singletons. The ten largest account for less than 4.5% of the sample. This sample comprised whole blood, obtained at baseline. Receptor source: an adult who was a healthcare worker with PCR-confirmed SARS-CoV-2 infection or an uninfected control (not recorded which).

The chain has TRBV7-9 and TRBJ2-7; 7 bases line up with TRBD1. Germline-derived CDR1 and CDR2 are SEHNR and FQNEAQ (reference sequence). The CDR3 length is 15 residues. V shed 3 bases, J shed 0 bases, and the junction held 5 bases outside the gene matches. The CDR3 nucleotides are TGTGCCAGCAGCTTTCGACAGGGCCTCTCCTACGAGCAGTACTTC. This codes for CASSFRQGLSYEQYF.

This clonotype was seen at least ten times. The V call is TRBV20-1, the J call TRBJ2-5, with a possible D match to TRBD2 (7 bases). This CDR3 is built from 14 residues. The V gene lost 2 bases and the J gene lost 2 bases, with 12 bases spanning the gap. Germline-derived CDR1 and CDR2 are DFQATT and SNEGSKA (reference sequence). The CDR3 here is CSARREGGQETQYF. The DNA for the CDR3 is TGCAGTGCTAGAAGGGAGGGGGGGCAAGAGACCCAGTACTTC.

This chain links TRBV19 with TRBJ2-1; 15 bases fit TRBD2. The V segment lost 3 bases and the J segment 7 bases; nucleotides outside the gene matches: 7. CDR1 and CDR2 from the germline V gene are LNHDA and SQIVND (reference sequence). This CDR3 spans 17 amino acids. In nucleotides, the CDR3 is TGTGCCAGTAGTATCTTGGGACTAGCGGGAGGACGAAATGAGCAGTTCTTC. Encoded protein: CASSILGLAGGRNEQFF.

V usage is TRBV11-3 and J usage is TRBJ2-1; TRBD1 matches at 7 bases. With 5 bases clipped from V and 2 bases from J, the junction kept 9 bases outside the gene matches. Per germline, CDR1 SGHNT and CDR2 YENEEA. The CDR3 totals 16 residues. The CDR3 DNA is TGTGCCAGCAGCCAATCGACAGGGTTAACCTACAATGAGCAGTTCTTC. Translated, it gives CASSQSTGLTYNEQFF.

This clonotype was seen repeatedly, ten times or more. CDR3 nucleotide sequence: TGTGCCAGCACCAGGACAGGCAACACTGAAGCTTTCTTT. The encoded protein is CASTRTGNTEAFF. The chain uses TRBV7-9 and TRBJ1-1, with 7 bases matching TRBD1. Per the germline V gene, CDR1 is SEHNR and CDR2 is FQNEAQ (reference sequence). V lost 7 bases to trimming and J lost 2 bases; unmatched junction nucleotides: 4. The CDR3 is made up of 13 amino acids. The variable domain in full, completed from reference TRBV7-9 and TRBJ1-1, reads DTGVSQNPRHKITKRGQNVTFRCDPISEHNRLYWYRQTLGQGPEFLTYFQNEAQLEKSRLLSDRFSAERPKGSFSTLEIQRTEQGDSAMYLCASTRTGNTEAFFGQGTRLTVV.

This clonotype was picked up many times. The V and J genes are TRBV24-1 and TRBJ2-3; possibly TRBD1 for D (5 bases). V dropped 2 bases and J dropped 2 bases, with 10 bases sitting between them. Germline V lookup: CDR1 KGHDR, CDR2 SFDVKD. This CDR3 is 15 amino acids long. The CDR3 nucleotides are TGTGCCACCAGTGATTCTGACAGAGCCACAGATACGCAGTATTTT. As protein: CATSDSDRATDTQYF.

This clonotype was counted between two and nine times. CDR3 region: CSVGDTGELFF. The DNA for the CDR3 is TGCAGCGTTGGGGACACCGGGGAGCTGTTTTTT. This chain links TRBV29-1 with TRBJ2-2; no clear D. With 4 bases removed from V and 3 bases from J, the gap between germline ends came to 3 bases. Germline V lookup: CDR1 SQVTM, CDR2 ANQGSEA. The length of the CDR3 is 11 residues.

This clonotype was seen only a few times. The gene calls are TRBV7-9 and TRBJ2-2; D remains ambiguous. CDR3 length: 18 amino acids. CDR1 is SEHNR and CDR2 is FQNEAQ in the germline V gene (reference sequence). V lost 5 bases to trimming and J lost 3 bases, with 22 bases between them. The CDR3 reads CASSPLTGGPSYTGELFF. In DNA, the CDR3 is TGTGCCAGCAGCCCCCTTACCGGCGGACCCTCGTACACCGGGGAGCTGTTTTTT.

This clonotype has a handful of counts. CDR3 DNA sequence: TGCAGCGTTGCTCCGGGGATAGAGACCCAGTACTTC. Its protein is CSVAPGIETQYF. V usage is TRBV29-1 and J usage is TRBJ2-5; D perhaps matches TRBD2 (5 bases). CDR1 and CDR2 (germline): SQVTM, ANQGSEA. V was pared by 4 bases and J by 4 bases, with 10 bases between. This CDR3 is built from 12 residues.

This chain links TRBV7-2 with TRBJ2-3; D uncertain. Germline loops: CDR1 SGHTA, CDR2 FQGNSA. V lost 3 bases and J 2 bases, leaving 12 bases between the germline ends. The CDR3 loop spans 15 amino acids. Here the CDR3 reads CASSLLVWTTDTQYF. The CDR3 DNA sequence: TGTGCCAGCAGCTTGTTAGTTTGGACCACAGATACGCAGTATTTT. Looking up the rest from reference TRBV7-2 and TRBJ2-3 gives the full variable domain: GAGVSQSPSNKVTEKGKDVELRCDPISGHTALYWYRQSLGQGLEFLIYFQGNSAPDKSGLPSDRFSAERTGGSVSTLTIQRTQQEDSAVYLCASSLLVWTTDTQYFGPGTRLTVL.

The chain uses TRBV5-1 and TRBJ2-3, with D uncertain. The CDR3 is 13 amino acids. The V gene lost 5 bases and the J gene lost 4 bases, with 11 bases spanning the gap. Germline lookup yields CDR1 SGHRS and CDR2 YFSETQ. The DNA for the CDR3 is TGCGCCAGCAGATCCGTGTTGGCAGATACGCAGTATTTT. Residues: CASRSVLADTQYF.

This clonotype was picked up many times. The chain uses TRBV11-2 and TRBJ1-4, with TRBD1 identical over 8 bases. This CDR3 spans 15 amino acids. The V segment lost 4 bases and the J segment 0 bases; nucleotides outside the gene matches: 1. Germline V gene lookup returns CDR1 SGHAT and CDR2 FQNNGV. CDR3 sequence reads: CASSSDRATNEKLFF. The CDR3 region has the DNA TGTGCCAGCAGCTCGGACAGGGCAACTAATGAAAAACTGTTTTTT.

The chain combines TRBV7-8 with TRBJ1-4; D gene ambiguous. This CDR3 has 13 amino acids. Germline loops: CDR1 SGHVS, CDR2 FQNEAQ. V was trimmed by 5 bases and J by 7 bases, leaving 11 bases between them. CDR3 bases: TGTGCCAGCAGCAGGACTGTTCGTGAAAAACTGTTTTTT. This translates into CASSRTVREKLFF.

This clonotype was counted ten times or more. The chain carries TRBV6-5 and TRBJ2-7; D call uncertain. Germline V gene data show CDR1 as MNHEY and CDR2 as SVGAGI. V lost 0 bases and J 0 bases, leaving 6 bases between the germline ends. This CDR3 region has 14 residues. The CDR3 is CASSYSGTSYEQYF. CDR3 nucleotide sequence: TGTGCCAGCAGTTACTCAGGTACCTCCTACGAGCAGTACTTC.

The rearrangement uses TRBV6-1 and TRBJ2-1, with no clear D. This CDR3 has 15 residues. In germline, CDR1 is MNHNS, CDR2 SASEGT. Trimming removed 3 bases from V and 4 bases from J, with 13 bases in between. DNA of the CDR3: TGTGCCAGCAGTGATATTAGGGCAGCTTACAATGAGCAGTTCTTC. Amino acid sequence: CASSDIRAAYNEQFF.

The chain employs TRBV12-3 or TRBV12-4 and TRBJ2-3; tentative D call: TRBD1 (7 bases). Trimming stripped 6 bases from V and 1 base from J, with 14 bases between. The CDR3 totals 15 residues. The chain's CDR3 is CASSQTGRRTDTQYF. The CDR3 DNA reads as TGTGCCAGCAGCCAGACAGGGAGGCGCACAGATACGCAGTATTTT.

On this clonotype: A single base separates this from a much larger clone, so it may be a read error. The V gene is TRBV20-1, the J gene TRBJ1-2; D gene ambiguous. The germline V gene encodes CDR1 DFQATT and CDR2 SNEGSKA (reference sequence). The CDR3 consists of 11 residues. CDR3 in DNA: TGCAGTGCTAACGCAGGCTATGACTACACCTTC. Encoded protein: CSANAGYDYTF.

The rearrangement uses TRBV4-2 and TRBJ1-3, with 7 bases aligning to TRBD1. J was trimmed by 0 bases and V by 4 bases; bases with no gene match: 6. The CDR3 has 16 residues. The V gene's germline CDR1 is LGHNA and CDR2 YNFKEQ. Here the CDR3 reads CASSPQTGRSGNTIYF. The CDR3 DNA sequence: TGTGCCAGCAGCCCTCAGACAGGGCGCTCTGGAAACACCATATATTTT.

This clonotype has more than one count but fewer than ten. The chain combines TRBV11-2 with TRBJ2-5; D perhaps matches TRBD2 (6 bases). The germline CDR1 and CDR2 sequences are SGHAT and FQNNGV. Trimming removed 2 bases from V and 1 base from J, with 11 bases in between. The CDR3 runs to 15 residues. As DNA, the CDR3 is TGTGCCAGCAGCTTACTGCGGGGCAGCCAAGAGACCCAGTACTTC. Translated, it gives CASSLLRGSQETQYF.

This chain links TRBV2 with TRBJ2-3, with 7 bases lining up with TRBD2. CDR3 size: 17 residues. V shed 6 bases, J shed 0 bases, and the junction held 12 bases outside the gene matches. CDR1 and CDR2 (germline): SNHLY, FYNNEI. The CDR3 sequence is CASRRTRGTVSTDTQYF. The CDR3 region has the DNA TGTGCCAGCAGGCGAACGCGGGGGACTGTCAGCACAGATACGCAGTATTTT.

The V and J genes are TRBV2 and TRBJ2-1; the D is unclear. The CDR3 is made up of 16 amino acids. CDR1 is SNHLY and CDR2 is FYNNEI in the germline V gene. With 5 bases removed from V and 0 bases from J, the gap between germline ends came to 14 bases. CDR3 bases: TGTGCCAGCAGTTCCGTACGGGCGTCCTCCTACAATGAGCAGTTCTTC. It codes for CASSSVRASSYNEQFF.